The 28 T cell receptor beta chains given below trace back to one sample, sequenced in a study of T cell changes during pregnancy in multiple sclerosis. Assay used: immunoSEQ multiplex PCR; TCRdb lists only in-frame clones, some missing. This sample has 70,000 to 90,000 clones; 80% to 95% occur once, and the top ten carry approximately 0.7%. The source was peripheral blood, collected in the second trimester of pregnancy. The receptors here all came from a female donor in good health, enrolled as a control in a pregnancy study.

The V and J genes are TRBV28 and TRBJ1-1; tentative D call: TRBD1 (5 bases). The CDR3 contains 13 residues. V lost 6 bases and J lost 7, with 15 bases in between. The germline CDR1 and CDR2 sequences are MDHEN and SYDVKM. The CDR3: CASSAPPQGEAFF. The CDR3 DNA reads TGTGCCAGCAGCGCTCCTCCCCAGGGTGAAGCTTTCTTT.

This clone was found a few times. The gene calls are TRBV25-1 and TRBJ1-3; unclear D gene. This CDR3 comprises 16 residues. V lost 0 bases, J lost 0 bases, and 9 bases lay in between. Germline loops: CDR1 MGHDK, CDR2 SYGVNS. The CDR3 sequence is CASSEYNPDSGNTIYF. In DNA, the CDR3 is TGTGCCAGCAGTGAATATAACCCAGACTCTGGAAACACCATATATTTT.

This clone has only one observation. J is TRBJ2-5 and V is TRBV10-3; D not resolved. Trimming removed 8 bases at V and 5 bases at J, with 9 bases between. Per the germline V gene, CDR1 is ENHRY and CDR2 is SYGVKD. This CDR3 is 11 amino acids long. The CDR3 DNA is TGTGCCATCCTCGTGGAGGAGACCCAGTACTTC. Protein product: CAILVEETQYF.

The V call is TRBV6-5, the J call TRBJ2-3; no clear D gene. Germline V CDR1 and CDR2: MNHEY, SVGAGI. CDR3 length: 15 residues. V lost 2 bases and J lost 4, with 13 bases in between. The chain's CDR3 is CASSYEAAFADTQYF. The CDR3 nucleotides read TGTGCCAGCAGTTACGAGGCGGCTTTTGCAGATACGCAGTATTTT.

The rearrangement uses TRBV7-8 and TRBJ2-5, with TRBD2 as a possible D gene (7 bases). The CDR3 spans 15 residues. Germline CDR1 and CDR2: SGHVS and FQNEAQ. Trimming stripped 5 bases from V and 10 bases from J, with 23 bases between. The CDR3 nucleotides are TGTGCCAGCAGCCAGTGGGGGGGCGCCGTTCGGGACCAGTACTTC. Translation gives CASSQWGGAVRDQYF.

The gene calls are TRBV7-9 and TRBJ1-2; 9 bases are shared with TRBD1. After removal of 5 bases from V and 8 bases from J, the junction contained 9 bases not matched to a gene. This CDR3 contains 14 residues. CDR1 and CDR2 from the germline V gene are SEHNR and FQNEAQ (reference sequence). The CDR3 is CASSLGQGPLGYTF. The CDR3 coding sequence is TGTGCCAGCAGCCTGGGACAGGGTCCCTTGGGCTACACCTTC.

J is TRBJ2-3 and V is TRBV4-1, with 10 bases lining up with TRBD2. The germline CDR1 and CDR2 sequences are MGHRA and YSYEKL. The length of the CDR3 is 15 residues. The trim removed 1 base at V and 3 bases at J, leaving 1 base unmatched. CDR3 in amino acids: CASSQVGLATDTQYF. CDR3 DNA sequence: TGCGCCAGCAGCCAAGTGGGACTAGCGACAGATACGCAGTATTTT.

Details on this clone: Because it lacks the conserved phenylalanine or tryptophan at the end, this CDR3 is likely a read error. The DNA is left out, because the CDR3 cannot be placed on it with certainty; the CDR3 is given as TCRdb lists it. J is TRBJ1-2 and V is TRBV7-5. TRBV7-5 is noted as a pseudogene. The CDR3 is made up of 9 amino acids, end residues included. The CDR3 reads CARSLEQML.

This chain links TRBV11-1 with TRBJ2-7, with 7 bases aligning to TRBD1. Germline V gene lookup returns CDR1 SGHAT and CDR2 FQDESV (reference sequence). The CDR3 consists of 15 residues. Losses at the gene ends were 5 bases for V and 3 bases for J; bases not matched to a gene: 10. The CDR3 nucleotides read TGTGCCAGCAGCCGGGACAGCTCAACCTTCTACGAGCAGTACTTC. This sequence encodes CASSRDSSTFYEQYF. Filled out from reference TRBV11-1 and TRBJ2-7, the complete variable domain reads EAEVAQSPRYKITEKSQAVAFWCDPISGHATLYWYRQILGQGPELLVQFQDESVVDDSQLPKDRFSAERLKGVDSTLKIQPAELGDSAMYLCASSRDSSTFYEQYFGPGTRLTVT.

The rearrangement joins TRBV18 to TRBJ1-2; 10 positions agree with TRBD1. This CDR3 is built from 15 residues. The V segment lost 3 bases and the J segment 4 bases; nucleotides outside the gene matches: 5. The V gene's germline CDR1 is KGHSH and CDR2 LQKENI. CDR3 DNA sequence: TGTGCCAGCTCACCCCGGGACAGGGGTGGCTATGGCTACACCTTC. This encodes CASSPRDRGGYGYTF.

This clone was found a few times. This rearrangement joins TRBV5-5 to TRBJ1-1; D call uncertain. This CDR3 region has 16 residues. Between the trimmed V and J ends, which lost 4 bases and 0 bases, there was a span of 16 bases. Germline loops: CDR1 SGHKS, CDR2 YYEKEE (reference sequence). The CDR3 bases are TGTGCCAGCAGCCCCGGAGGCGCATTCATGAACACTGAAGCTTTCTTT. Amino acid sequence: CASSPGGAFMNTEAFF.

This chain links TRBV7-3 with TRBJ2-7; 12 bases align to TRBD2. The ends lost 5 bases at V and 7 bases at J; junction bases unmatched: 3. CDR1 SGHTA and CDR2 FQGTGA come from the germline V gene. The length of the CDR3 is 13 residues. Here the CDR3 reads CASSPGLAGEQYF. In nucleotides, the CDR3 is TGTGCCAGCAGCCCAGGACTAGCGGGAGAGCAGTACTTC.

This clone occurred a few times. The rearrangement uses TRBV4-1 and TRBJ1-1; 10 positions match TRBD1. The germline gives CDR1 MGHRA, CDR2 YSYEKL. The CDR3 runs to 15 residues. J was trimmed by 0 bases and V by 4 bases; bases with no gene match: 2. CDR3 DNA sequence: TGCGCCAGCAGCCGAGGGACAGGGGTGAACACTGAAGCTTTCTTT. It specifies CASSRGTGVNTEAFF.

This clone was counted once. The V gene is TRBV7-6, the J gene TRBJ2-4; a possible D gene is TRBD1 (6 bases). The CDR3 contains 16 residues. Germline V gene sequence: CDR1 SGHVS, CDR2 FNYEAQ. The ends were cut back, 1 base at V and 1 base at J, with 11 bases in the middle. The CDR3 nucleotides are TGTGCCAGCAGCTTAGACGCAGGGGTGGCCAAAAACATTCAGTACTTC. Its protein is CASSLDAGVAKNIQYF.

The chain recombines TRBV14 with TRBJ2-5; D gene unclear. Between the trimmed V and J ends, which lost 0 bases and 5 bases, there was a span of 4 bases. This CDR3 is built from 12 residues. CDR1 is SGHDN, CDR2 FVKESK, per germline. For the CDR3, the DNA is TGTGCCAGCAGCCAAGATTCGGAGACCCAGTACTTC. It yields the protein CASSQDSETQYF.

This sequence joins TRBV14 and TRBJ2-7, with D uncertain. The CDR3 is 14 amino acids. The V gene's germline CDR1 is SGHDN and CDR2 FVKESK. V was shortened by 5 bases and J by 4 bases, with 15 bases between the two germline ends. The CDR3 loop is CASSGRLFGYEQYF. Here the CDR3 DNA reads TGTGCCAGCAGCGGCAGACTGTTTGGGTACGAGCAGTACTTC.

The rearrangement uses TRBV13 and TRBJ1-1; D may be TRBD1 (6 bases). Per the germline V gene, CDR1 is PRHDT and CDR2 is FYEKMQ (reference sequence). Trimming took 3 bases from V and 6 from J, leaving 20 bases between them. The CDR3 contains 16 residues. CDR3 nucleotides: TGTGCCAGCAGCTTCAACATGAGATCAGGGGTACCTGAAGCTTTCTTT. Amino acids: CASSFNMRSGVPEAFF.

V gene TRBV27 combines with J gene TRBJ1-2; 11 bases are shared with TRBD1. The junction had 6 bases not matched to a gene; V was cut back by 5 bases and J by 7 bases. Germline CDR1 MNHEY, CDR2 SMNVEV (reference sequence). The CDR3 consists of 14 residues. CDR3 in DNA: TGTGCCAGCAGTCCCCGGGACAGGGGGGTTGGCTACACCTTC. Protein product: CASSPRDRGVGYTF.

The chain is built from TRBV28 and TRBJ1-2, with a tentative D call TRBD1 (6 bases). This CDR3 contains 14 residues. Looked up from germline, CDR1 is MDHEN and CDR2 is SYDVKM. Trimming left V 6 bases short and J 4 bases short, with 15 bases between. The CDR3 DNA follows: TGTGCCAGCAGCCTCCGGACAGCCAGCTATGGCTACACCTTC. Its protein is CASSLRTASYGYTF.

V usage is TRBV2 and J usage is TRBJ1-5, with D uncertain. Per the germline V gene, CDR1 is SNHLY and CDR2 is FYNNEI. This CDR3 has 14 amino acids. V was trimmed by 8 bases and J by 0 bases, leaving 11 bases between them. The CDR3 nucleotides read TGTGCCAGCTCTGGAGTTTATAGCAATCAGCCCCAGCATTTT. It translates to CASSGVYSNQPQHF.

The chain has TRBV18 and TRBJ1-5; a possible D gene is TRBD1 (6 bases). This CDR3 is built from 16 residues. CDR1 KGHSH and CDR2 LQKENI come from the germline V gene. V gave up 8 bases and J gave up 4 bases, with 21 bases separating them. In nucleotides, the CDR3 is TGTGCCAGCCTACCCGGACCCGGGACACTAAATCAGCCCCAGCATTTT. Protein sequence: CASLPGPGTLNQPQHF.

The chain links TRBV27 to TRBJ1-5, with D perhaps matching TRBD1 (5 bases). Germline lookup yields CDR1 MNHEY and CDR2 SMNVEV (reference sequence). The CDR3 runs to 14 residues. V lost 3 bases and J lost 6, with 12 bases in between. DNA for the CDR3: TGTGCCAGCAGTTTCACAGGTGTGGGTCAGCCCCAGCATTTT. Residues: CASSFTGVGQPQHF.

This sequence joins TRBV4-3 and TRBJ2-4, with TRBD2 identical over 7 bases. The CDR3 covers 17 residues. Germline-derived CDR1 and CDR2 are LGHNA and YSLEER. The V and J ends lost 1 base and 7 bases, in that order; junction bases with no gene match: 13. CDR3 DNA: TGCGCCAGCAGCCAAGTTTTGGGAGGGAGGAATGGGAACATTCAGTACTTC. Protein product: CASSQVLGGRNGNIQYF.

The V and J genes are TRBV10-3 and TRBJ1-1; 7 bases are a match to TRBD1. V trimming: 2 bases; J trimming: 5 bases; junction bases outside the gene matches: 11. Germline CDR1 ENHRY, CDR2 SYGVKD. The CDR3 runs to 16 residues. CDR3 region: CAISEPLEGAGTEAFF. The CDR3 DNA is TGTGCCATCAGTGAGCCTCTGGAGGGGGCAGGAACTGAAGCTTTCTTT.

The CDR3 spells CASSPTGLVNEKLFF. CDR3 in DNA: TGTGCCAGCAGCCCAACAGGGTTGGTTAATGAAAAACTGTTTTTT. V gene TRBV7-6 combines with J gene TRBJ1-4, with D possibly TRBD1 on 6 matching bases. The germline CDR1 and CDR2 sequences are SGHVS and FNYEAQ. This CDR3 has 15 amino acids. V lost 5 bases and J 4 bases, leaving 14 bases between the germline ends.

The V gene is TRBV2, the J gene TRBJ1-1; possibly TRBD1 for D (6 bases). In germline, CDR1 is SNHLY, CDR2 FYNNEI. The CDR3 totals 15 residues. The V and J ends lost 6 bases and 0 bases respectively, with 14 bases between them. The CDR3 DNA follows: TGTGCCAGCAGCGGCCAGGGGTTCGTGAACACTGAAGCTTTCTTT. As protein: CASSGQGFVNTEAFF.

V and J are TRBV18 and TRBJ1-1; no definite D call. V was trimmed by 2 bases and J by 5 bases, leaving 21 bases between them. The CDR3 is made up of 17 amino acids. Germline lookup yields CDR1 KGHSH and CDR2 LQKENI. Here the CDR3 DNA reads TGTGCCAGCTCACCAATTTCACTCACGGAGGTATTAACTGAAGCTTTCTTT. Its translation is CASSPISLTEVLTEAFF. Supplemented by reference TRBV18 and TRBJ1-1, the full variable domain reads NAGVMQNPRHLVRRRGQEARLRCSPMKGHSHVYWYRQLPEEGLKFMVYLQKENIIDESGMPKERFSAEFPKEGPSILRIQQVVRGDSAAYFCASSPISLTEVLTEAFFGQGTRLTVV.

The CDR3 loop reads CASSLSPGGYQPQHF. In DNA, the CDR3 is TGTGCCAGCAGTTTATCCCCAGGGGGTTATCAGCCCCAGCATTTT. The chain uses TRBV27 and TRBJ1-5; TRBD1 agrees at 7 bases. CDR3 size: 15 residues. Trimming cost V 0 bases and J 5 bases; bases outside gene matches: 4. Germline-derived CDR1 and CDR2 are MNHEY and SMNVEV (reference sequence).